Sequencing of this TCR beta chain was carried out in a study of T cell responses to AZD1222 COVID-19 vaccine. Whole-study results and caveats: Nearly half of unique spike-specific TCRs reportedly avoided B.1.351 and B.1.1.7 mutated regions. Spike regions recognized by vaccine-associated CD4 TCRs spanned the protein, led by 160-218 and 743-854. White British ancestry dominated among donors, who included more females, and clonal diversity was possibly underestimated.

About this clone itself: Its target is unknown.

TCRdb keeps only in-frame clones here, not all; method: immunoSEQ multiplex PCR. The sample carries some 120,000 clones, roughly 88% recorded once. The source of this sequence is an adult in good health. This material consisted of peripheral blood, taken on day 0 of AZD1222 vaccination.

The CDR3 region has the DNA TGTGCCAGCAGGGGATTTACAGGGATCAGGTACGAGCAGTACTTC. Residues: CASRGFTGIRYEQYF. The genes are TRBV6-5 and TRBJ2-7; perhaps TRBD1 as D (6 bases). This CDR3 has 15 amino acids. Trimming shortened V by 6 bases and J by 4 bases, and 19 bases separated the two germline ends. The germline CDR1 and CDR2 sequences are MNHEY and SVGAGI.